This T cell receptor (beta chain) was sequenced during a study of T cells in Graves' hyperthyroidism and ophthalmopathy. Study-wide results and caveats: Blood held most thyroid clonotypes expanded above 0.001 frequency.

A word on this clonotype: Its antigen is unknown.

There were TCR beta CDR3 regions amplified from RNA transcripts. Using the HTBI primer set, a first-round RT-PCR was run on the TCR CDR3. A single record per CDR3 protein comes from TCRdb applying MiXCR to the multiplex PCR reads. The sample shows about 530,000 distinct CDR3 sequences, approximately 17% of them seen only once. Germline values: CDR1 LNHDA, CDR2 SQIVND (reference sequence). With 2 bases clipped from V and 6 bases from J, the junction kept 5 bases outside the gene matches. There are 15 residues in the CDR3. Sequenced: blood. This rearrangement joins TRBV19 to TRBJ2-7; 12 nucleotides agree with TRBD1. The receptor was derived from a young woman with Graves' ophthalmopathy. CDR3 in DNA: TGTGCCAGTAGTATACTCTGGGGACAGGGGGCCGAGCAGTACTTC. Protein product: CASSILWGQGAEQYF.